The T cell receptor beta chain described here comes from a study of TIL therapy for anti-PD-1-resistant metastatic lung cancer. Study summary: Median patient age was about 50, ranging about 35-80 years. Tumors carried a median roughly 1.5 non-synonymous mutations per megabase.

This was the immunoSEQ v3 assay. The method was immunoSEQ multiplex PCR; TCRdb's version includes in-frame clones alone and lacks a portion of them. The sample holds about 47,000 clones, approximately 86% seen once. Described time point: pre-treatment sample, taken before nivolumab and TIL therapy. This clone has a handful of counts. The clonotype comes from a person aged 25 to 79 with non-small cell lung cancer. This specimen consisted of blood, obtained at baseline.

In DNA, the CDR3 is TGTGCCAGCAGCTTAGGACATTTACAAGAGACCCAGTACTTC. Translated: CASSLGHLQETQYF. The genes are TRBV7-9 and TRBJ2-5; D unclear. This CDR3 has 14 residues. V was shortened by 1 base and J by 2 bases, with 8 bases between the two germline ends. The germline gives CDR1 SEHNR, CDR2 FQNEAQ (reference sequence).